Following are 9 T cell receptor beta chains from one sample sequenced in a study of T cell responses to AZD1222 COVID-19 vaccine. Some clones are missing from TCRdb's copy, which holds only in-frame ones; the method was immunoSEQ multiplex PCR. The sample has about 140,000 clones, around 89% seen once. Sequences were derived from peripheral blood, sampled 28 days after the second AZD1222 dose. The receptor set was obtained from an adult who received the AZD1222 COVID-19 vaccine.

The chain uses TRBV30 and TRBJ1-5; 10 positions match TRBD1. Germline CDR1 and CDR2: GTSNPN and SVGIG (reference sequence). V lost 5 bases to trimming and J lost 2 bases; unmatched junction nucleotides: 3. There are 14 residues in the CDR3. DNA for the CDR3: TGTGCCTGGGGGACAGGGGCCGGCAATCAGCCCCAGCATTTT. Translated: CAWGTGAGNQPQHF.

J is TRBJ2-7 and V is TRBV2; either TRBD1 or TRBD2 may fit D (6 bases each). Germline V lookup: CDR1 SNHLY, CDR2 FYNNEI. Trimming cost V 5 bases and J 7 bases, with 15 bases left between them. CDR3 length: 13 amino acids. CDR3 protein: CASSQRVQGEQYF. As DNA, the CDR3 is TGTGCCAGCAGTCAGCGGGTCCAGGGGGAGCAGTACTTC.

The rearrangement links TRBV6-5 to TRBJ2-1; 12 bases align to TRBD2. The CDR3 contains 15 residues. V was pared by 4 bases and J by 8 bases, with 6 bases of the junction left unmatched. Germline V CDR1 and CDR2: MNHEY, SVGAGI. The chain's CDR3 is CASSSRTSGIDEQFF. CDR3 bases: TGTGCCAGCAGTTCCCGGACTAGCGGGATAGATGAGCAGTTCTTC.

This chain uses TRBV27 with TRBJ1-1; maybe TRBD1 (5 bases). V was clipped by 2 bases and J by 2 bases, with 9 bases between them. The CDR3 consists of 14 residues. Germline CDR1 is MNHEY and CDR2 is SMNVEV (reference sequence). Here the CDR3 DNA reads TGTGCCAGCAGTTTACTGGGACCAAACACTGAAGCTTTCTTT. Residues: CASSLLGPNTEAFF.

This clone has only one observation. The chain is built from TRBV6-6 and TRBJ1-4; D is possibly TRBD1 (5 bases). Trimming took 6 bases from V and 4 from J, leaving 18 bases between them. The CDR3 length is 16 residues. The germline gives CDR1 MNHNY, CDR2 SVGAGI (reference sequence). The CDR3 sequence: CASRHLPGGNNEKLFF. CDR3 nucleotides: TGTGCCAGCAGGCACCTACCCGGGGGGAATAATGAAAAACTGTTTTTT.

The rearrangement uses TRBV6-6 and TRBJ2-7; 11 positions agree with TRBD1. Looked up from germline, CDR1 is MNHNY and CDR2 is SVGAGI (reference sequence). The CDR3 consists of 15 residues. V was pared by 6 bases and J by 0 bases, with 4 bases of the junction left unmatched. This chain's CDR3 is CASSIGQGASYEQYF. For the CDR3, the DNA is TGTGCCAGCAGCATCGGACAGGGGGCCTCCTACGAGCAGTACTTC.

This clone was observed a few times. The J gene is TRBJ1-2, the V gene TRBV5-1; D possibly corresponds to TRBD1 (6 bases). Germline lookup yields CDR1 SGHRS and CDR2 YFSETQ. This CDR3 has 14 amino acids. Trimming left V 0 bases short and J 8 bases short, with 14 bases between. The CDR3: CASSLVPGAGGYTF. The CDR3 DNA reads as TGCGCCAGCAGCTTGGTTCCGGGGGCAGGGGGCTACACCTTC.

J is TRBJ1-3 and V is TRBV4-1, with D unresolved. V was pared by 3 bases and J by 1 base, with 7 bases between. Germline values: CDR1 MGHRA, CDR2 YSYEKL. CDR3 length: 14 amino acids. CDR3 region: CASSHPGSGNTIYF. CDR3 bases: TGCGCCAGCAGCCATCCCGGGTCTGGAAACACCATATATTTT.

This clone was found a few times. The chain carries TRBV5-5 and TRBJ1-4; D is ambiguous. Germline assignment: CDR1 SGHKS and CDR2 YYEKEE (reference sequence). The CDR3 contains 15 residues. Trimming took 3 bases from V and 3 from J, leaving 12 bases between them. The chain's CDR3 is CASSSYPVANEKLFF. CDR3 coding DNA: TGTGCCAGCAGCTCGTACCCGGTGGCTAATGAAAAACTGTTTTTT.